The next 27 T cell receptor beta chains were all read from a single sample in a study of cytomegalovirus exposure and HLA in healthy donors (dated by TCRdb to about 2017). Receptor amplification or capture employed the immunoSEQ multiplex PCR assay. For the multiplex PCR, a mixture combining 60 forward primers for TCR Vbeta segments and 13 reverse primers for TCR Jbeta segments was used. TCRdb obtained this table from immuneACCESS and retained in-frame rearrangements with V and J assigned. These tables miss some clones; where compared with another copy, unresolved V genes account for less than half of the shortfall, and the remainder is unexplained. This sample lists under 200,000 clones; 70% to 80% were detected once. In total, the top ten clones hold 0.7% to 0.85% of the sample. The sequenced sample was PBMCs. These receptors originate from a female donor in good health and CMV-seronegative.

This rearrangement joins TRBV27 to TRBJ1-1; no definite D call. The V end was cut by 6 bases, the J end by 5 bases, with 13 bases between. Germline CDR1 and CDR2: MNHEY and SMNVEV (reference sequence). This CDR3 is built from 13 residues. This chain's CDR3 is CASSPRRITEAFF. DNA of the CDR3: TGTGCCAGCAGCCCGAGGCGGATAACTGAAGCTTTCTTT.

The chain combines TRBV19 with TRBJ1-3; 9 positions agree with TRBD1. CDR1 is LNHDA and CDR2 is SQIVND in the germline V gene (reference sequence). The CDR3 spans 19 residues. Trimming took 6 bases from V and 0 from J; bases not matched to a gene: 15. The CDR3 protein is CASSLSGTGSIDSGNTIYF. CDR3 DNA sequence: TGTGCCAGTAGCCTCTCCGGGACAGGGAGTATCGACTCTGGAAACACCATATATTTT. Drawing the rest from reference TRBV19 and TRBJ1-3, the complete variable domain is DGGITQSPKYLFRKEGQNVTLSCEQNLNHDAMYWYRQDPGQGLRLIYYSQIVNDFQKGDIAEGYSVSREKKESFPLTVTSAQKNPTAFYLCASSLSGTGSIDSGNTIYFGEGSWLTVV.

This clone was observed once. CDR3 region: CASSEPLGTGPYEQYF. The DNA for the CDR3 is TGTGCCAGCAGTGAACCTCTCGGGACAGGGCCATACGAGCAGTACTTC. This chain links TRBV6-1 with TRBJ2-7; 9 positions agree with TRBD1. V lost 2 bases and J lost 4; bases outside the gene matches: 9. Per the germline V gene, CDR1 is MNHNS and CDR2 is SASEGT. CDR3 size: 16 residues.

This clone was counted only a few times. The chain recombines TRBV6-1 with TRBJ2-1; the match to TRBD2 covers 9 bases. Looked up from germline, CDR1 is MNHNS and CDR2 is SASEGT. This CDR3 is built from 15 residues. V lost 4 bases to trimming and J lost 16 bases; unmatched junction nucleotides: 17. Here the CDR3 reads CASSGNSRGRGGDFF. The CDR3 coding sequence is TGTGCCAGCAGTGGAAACAGCCGCGGGCGGGGGGGCGACTTCTTC.

The chain carries TRBV5-4 and TRBJ2-5; weak D call: TRBD2 (6 bases). Trimming took 3 bases from V and 5 from J, leaving 14 bases between them. Germline V gives CDR1 SGHNT, CDR2 YYREEE (reference sequence). The CDR3 covers 14 residues. The CDR3 sequence: CASSSPLREETQYF. The CDR3 coding sequence is TGTGCCAGCAGCTCTCCCCTACGGGAGGAGACCCAGTACTTC.

V usage is TRBV5-6 and J usage is TRBJ1-4; 7 bases match TRBD1. CDR3 size: 16 residues. Germline V lookup: CDR1 SGHDT, CDR2 YYEEEE. V dropped 3 bases and J dropped 4; count of bases not matched to a gene: 9. The CDR3 reads CASSSYTTGNNEKLFF. DNA for the CDR3: TGTGCCAGCAGCTCGTACACGACAGGGAATAATGAAAAACTGTTTTTT.

The chain links TRBV2 to TRBJ2-1, with 7 bases that match TRBD1. J lost 5 bases, V lost 8 bases, and 6 bases had no gene match. This CDR3 is 13 amino acids long. Per germline, CDR1 SNHLY and CDR2 FYNNEI. CDR3 sequence: CASVTGLNNEQFF. The DNA for the CDR3 is TGTGCCAGCGTGACAGGGCTCAACAATGAGCAGTTCTTC.

The chain employs TRBV6-6 and TRBJ2-1, with D unresolved. Trimming pared 2 bases from V and 14 bases from J, leaving 13 bases between. Germline CDR1 reads MNHNY; CDR2 reads SVGAGI (reference sequence). The CDR3 runs to 12 residues. The CDR3 loop is CASSYSAGMEFF. The DNA for the CDR3 is TGTGCCAGCAGTTACAGTGCAGGTATGGAGTTCTTC.

This rearrangement joins TRBV5-4 to TRBJ2-5; 9 bases are shared with TRBD1. CDR1 is SGHNT and CDR2 is YYREEE in the germline V gene (reference sequence). The CDR3 has 15 residues. With 4 bases clipped from V and 5 bases from J, the junction kept 9 bases outside the gene matches. CDR3 in amino acids: CASSVDRGRWETQYF. The CDR3 region has the DNA TGTGCCAGCAGCGTGGACAGGGGAAGGTGGGAGACCCAGTACTTC.

The chain recombines TRBV20-1 with TRBJ2-7; D gene ambiguous. Between the trimmed V and J ends, which lost 6 bases and 7 bases, there was a span of 13 bases. CDR3 length: 11 residues. Germline assignment: CDR1 DFQATT and CDR2 SNEGSKA (reference sequence). The CDR3 protein is CSAPSGMEQYF. For the CDR3, the DNA is TGCAGTGCGCCCTCAGGTATGGAGCAGTACTTC.

The chain joins TRBV2 to TRBJ1-2, with 10 positions matching TRBD1. This CDR3 spans 14 amino acids. Trimming at V came to 3 bases and at J to 14 bases, leaving 12 bases not matched to a gene. In germline, CDR1 is SNHLY, CDR2 FYNNEI. The CDR3 protein is CASSEGTGATRGTF. The CDR3 region has the DNA TGTGCCAGCAGTGAGGGGACAGGGGCAACGAGGGGGACCTTC.

J is TRBJ1-5 and V is TRBV7-2; 7 bases align to TRBD1. In germline, CDR1 is SGHTA, CDR2 FQGNSA. This CDR3 contains 16 residues. Trimming at V came to 4 bases and at J to 0 bases, leaving 6 bases not matched to a gene. The CDR3 region is CASSYGTVNSNQPQHF. For the CDR3, the DNA is TGTGCCAGCAGCTACGGGACAGTTAATAGCAATCAGCCCCAGCATTTT.

The CDR3 DNA reads TGTGCCAGCAGCTTGAAGCACAGGGAAGAGACCCAGTACTTC. It yields the protein CASSLKHREETQYF. The chain joins TRBV5-6 to TRBJ2-5; possible D gene TRBD1, 6 bases. The CDR3 contains 14 residues. Deletions cut 1 base from V and 3 bases from J, with 10 bases between. Looked up from germline, CDR1 is SGHDT and CDR2 is YYEEEE.

The CDR3 DNA is TGCGCCAGCAGCTTGGTGCTGCGGGGTCCCTACGAGCAGTACTTC. Translated, it gives CASSLVLRGPYEQYF. The V call is TRBV5-1, the J call TRBJ2-7; possibly TRBD2 for D (6 bases). This CDR3 comprises 15 residues. Germline values: CDR1 SGHRS, CDR2 YFSETQ. V was cut by 0 bases and J by 2 bases, with 12 bases left in between.

The genes are TRBV7-2 and TRBJ1-3, with TRBD1 matching 8 bases. The length of the CDR3 is 16 residues. Germline V CDR1 and CDR2: SGHTA, FQGNSA. Trimming at V came to 1 base and at J to 5 bases, leaving 7 bases not matched to a gene. As DNA, the CDR3 is TGTGCCAGCAGCTTAGGAATCAGGGGGCTACGAAACACCATATATTTT. Translation gives CASSLGIRGLRNTIYF.

The chain links TRBV7-2 to TRBJ1-1, with 12 nucleotides matching TRBD1. Germline CDR1 reads SGHTA; CDR2 reads FQGNSA. V shed 5 bases, J shed 4 bases, and the junction held 11 bases outside the gene matches. This CDR3 contains 17 residues. The CDR3 here is CASSPGQGARRSTEAFF. Here the CDR3 DNA reads TGTGCCAGCAGCCCGGGACAGGGGGCGAGGAGGAGCACTGAAGCTTTCTTT.

This chain uses TRBV2 with TRBJ2-5; a weak D match, TRBD2 (5 bases). The CDR3 runs 13 residues. The germline V gene encodes CDR1 SNHLY and CDR2 FYNNEI. V dropped 7 bases and J dropped 14 bases, with 23 bases sitting between them. In DNA form, the CDR3 reads TGTGCCAGCAAACCTAGCCGCCTGGAACGCTTATACTTC. This gives the protein CASKPSRLERLYF.

The chain combines TRBV27 with TRBJ2-5, with 8 bases matching TRBD1. The closer fit of TRBJ2-7 to the DNA end suggests the J call may be wrong. The CDR3 is 14 residues long. The germline V gene has CDR1 MNHEY and CDR2 SMNVEV (reference sequence). CDR3 amino acids: CASRPGQERSEQYF. The CDR3 coding sequence is TGTGCCAGCAGGCCGGGACAGGAAAGGAGCGAGCAGTACTTC.

The rearrangement uses TRBV4-3 and TRBJ1-4; TRBD1 is a possible D gene (5 bases). The germline CDR1 and CDR2 sequences are LGHNA and YSLEER. Trimming removed 0 bases at V and 7 bases at J, with 15 bases between. The CDR3 extends over 16 amino acids. The CDR3 sequence: CASSQDSGAWGEKLFF. The CDR3 DNA follows: TGCGCCAGCAGCCAAGATAGTGGGGCATGGGGTGAAAAACTGTTTTTT.

The chain couples TRBV6-5 to TRBJ2-2; TRBD1 aligns across 9 bases. Germline values: CDR1 MNHEY, CDR2 SVGAGI. CDR3 length equals 14 residues. The junction had 6 bases not matched to a gene; V was cut back by 8 bases and J by 5 bases. The CDR3 DNA reads as TGTGCCAGCTTCTCACAGGGGGCGACCGGGGAGCTGTTTTTT. Translation gives CASFSQGATGELFF.

The rearrangement links TRBV4-3 to TRBJ2-7, with 9 bases identical to TRBD2. The CDR3 runs to 16 residues. Germline values: CDR1 LGHNA, CDR2 YSLEER. The trim removed 1 base at V and 4 bases at J, leaving 8 bases unmatched. This CDR3 is CASSQGNSGSSYEQYF. Written as DNA, the CDR3 is TGCGCCAGCAGCCAAGGAAATAGCGGGAGTTCTTACGAGCAGTACTTC.

The J gene is TRBJ2-1, the V gene TRBV28; D unresolved. CDR3 size: 15 residues. Trimming cost V 2 bases and J 3 bases, with 11 bases left between them. Germline V CDR1 and CDR2: MDHEN, SYDVKM. The CDR3 is CASSLRRVLYNEQFF. The CDR3 DNA follows: TGTGCCAGCAGTTTAAGACGGGTTCTCTACAATGAGCAGTTCTTC.

The rearrangement uses TRBV5-1 and TRBJ2-3, with a weak D call TRBD2 (6 bases). Germline CDR1 is SGHRS and CDR2 is YFSETQ. V was trimmed by 1 base and J by 4 bases, leaving 10 bases between them. This CDR3 is 14 amino acids long. CDR3 in amino acids: CASSLTPSADTQYF. CDR3 bases: TGCGCCAGCAGCTTGACCCCTAGCGCAGATACGCAGTATTTT.

This clone showed up just a few times. This sequence joins TRBV11-2 and TRBJ2-5, with 10 bases aligning to TRBD1. Matching the DNA end better, TRBJ2-7 makes the J call doubtful. The CDR3 totals 13 residues. Germline-derived CDR1 and CDR2 are SGHAT and FQNNGV. The CDR3 region is CASSGGTGVEQYF. CDR3 in DNA: TGTGCCAGCAGCGGCGGGACAGGGGTCGAGCAGTACTTC.

This clone showed up just a few times. V gene TRBV27 combines with J gene TRBJ2-5, with D possibly TRBD1 on 5 matching bases. CDR3 size: 12 residues. Trimming took off 4 bases at V and 7 bases at J, with 10 bases between the two ends. CDR1 MNHEY and CDR2 SMNVEV come from the germline V gene (reference sequence). The chain's CDR3 is CASSYPQGTQYF. The CDR3 DNA reads as TGTGCCAGCAGTTATCCCCAGGGGACCCAGTACTTC.

The chain has TRBV7-9 and TRBJ2-3; the match to TRBD2 covers 11 bases. The V gene's germline CDR1 is SEHNR and CDR2 FQNEAQ (reference sequence). V was pared by 3 bases and J by 3 bases, with 2 bases of the junction left unmatched. CDR3 length equals 15 residues. As DNA, the CDR3 is TGTGCCAGCAGCTTCACTAGCGGGAGAACAGATACGCAGTATTTT. Protein product: CASSFTSGRTDTQYF.

This chain connects TRBV18 to TRBJ2-2, with 7 bases fitting TRBD1. V was clipped by 0 bases and J by 4 bases; unmatched bases: 2. There are 15 residues in the CDR3. Germline CDR1 KGHSH, CDR2 LQKENI. CDR3 residues: CASSPPSGGTGELFF. CDR3 in DNA: TGTGCCAGCTCACCACCTTCAGGGGGCACCGGGGAGCTGTTTTTT.